What follows is one T cell receptor beta chain and its context. Its antigen is unidentified. These data belong to a study of immune evolution from preneoplasia to lung adenocarcinoma. V was pared by 5 bases and J by 11 bases, with 5 bases of the junction left unmatched. Germline-derived CDR1 and CDR2 are SEHNR and FQNEAQ (reference sequence). The CDR3 has 12 amino acids. Here immunoSEQ multiplex PCR was the method, and the copy in TCRdb shows in-frame clones only, minus some. The sample yields fewer than 4,500 clones, 81% seen once. Broader study findings: Normal lung had highest clonality; later lesions appeared denser, more diverse. Top clone frequencies peaked in normal lung, apparently declining through invasive adenocarcinoma.

H&E slides confirmed each diagnosis, reviewed by two pathologists independently. Input material: FFPE adjacent normal lung tissue. The TCR sequence derives from an older person with lung adenocarcinoma. V and J are TRBV7-9 and TRBJ2-3; TRBD1 matches 9 bases. CDR3 nucleotides: TGTGCCAGCAGCCGGACAGGGGTTGGGCAGTATTTT. This translates into CASSRTGVGQYF.